Each of the 23 T cell receptor beta chains below was sequenced from the same sample in a study of Ad26.COV2.S vaccination and SARS-CoV-2 variants. Data came from immunoSEQ multiplex PCR; TCRdb stores just in-frame clones and leaves some out. In the table there are around 170,000 clones, around nine tenths of which are singletons. The material was peripheral blood, obtained after recovery from COVID-19. Every receptor here comes from a human donor who had recovered from COVID-19.

The chain recombines TRBV6-5 with TRBJ1-2, with D perhaps matching TRBD1 (5 bases). Per the germline V gene, CDR1 is MNHEY and CDR2 is SVGAGI. V lost 4 bases and J 4 bases, leaving 10 bases between the germline ends. The CDR3 has 13 residues. The CDR3, as DNA: TGTGCCAGCAGTTCCGGGGACGTCTATGGCTACACCTTC. This gives the protein CASSSGDVYGYTF.

This chain joins TRBV9 and TRBJ2-1; D may be TRBD2 (5 bases). V lost 0 bases and J lost 0, with 10 bases in between. The CDR3 contains 16 residues. The V gene's germline CDR1 is SGDLS and CDR2 YYNGEE. Here the CDR3 reads CASSVDGESSYNEQFF. The CDR3 nucleotides are TGTGCCAGCAGCGTAGATGGGGAGAGCTCCTACAATGAGCAGTTCTTC.

CDR3 bases: TGTGCCAGCAGCTTGGGGACAGGGTTGGGGGCTTTCTTT. This sequence encodes CASSLGTGLGAFF. The chain uses TRBV5-6 and TRBJ1-1; TRBD1 matches 8 bases. The CDR3 length is 13 residues. V lost 0 bases to trimming and J lost 11 bases; unmatched junction nucleotides: 6. Germline CDR1 and CDR2: SGHDT and YYEEEE. The whole variable domain, remainder taken from reference TRBV5-6 and TRBJ1-1, is DAGVTQSPTHLIKTRGQQVTLRCSPKSGHDTVSWYQQALGQGPQFIFQYYEEEERQRGNFPDRFSGHQFPNYSSELNVNALLLGDSALYLCASSLGTGLGAFFGQGTRLTVV.

This clone has only a few counts. The V gene is TRBV12-3 or TRBV12-4, the J gene TRBJ1-5; D gene unclear. With 1 base removed from V and 8 bases from J, the gap between germline ends came to 6 bases. CDR3 length equals 12 residues. The CDR3, as DNA: TGTGCCAGCAGTTTAGATGGGGAGCCCCAGCATTTT. Translating gives CASSLDGEPQHF.

The chain links TRBV10-2 to TRBJ1-1; D is uncertain. There are 12 residues in the CDR3. V was trimmed by 7 bases and J by 0 bases, leaving 6 bases between them. Germline CDR1 reads WSHSY; CDR2 reads SAAADI. The CDR3 sequence is CASIGMNTEAFF. CDR3 nucleotides: TGCGCCAGCATAGGGATGAACACTGAAGCTTTCTTT.

There are a few counts of this clone. The chain employs TRBV2 and TRBJ2-7; 8 positions match TRBD2. Germline CDR1 is SNHLY and CDR2 is FYNNEI. The CDR3 has 16 amino acids. V trimming: 5 bases; J trimming: 2 bases; junction bases outside the gene matches: 11. The CDR3 reads CASSHTSSGRTYEQYF. The CDR3 nucleotides read TGTGCCAGCAGTCACACCTCTAGCGGGCGTACCTACGAGCAGTACTTC.

The chain carries TRBV7-3 and TRBJ2-3, with 11 nucleotides matching TRBD2. The trim removed 1 base at V and 1 base at J, leaving 10 bases unmatched. This CDR3 has 19 amino acids. Germline V gives CDR1 SGHTA, CDR2 FQGTGA. The CDR3 nucleotides read TGTGCCAGCAGCTTAAAGAGTAGCGGGAGGGCCGGGGGCACAGATACGCAGTATTTT. Translation: CASSLKSSGRAGGTDTQYF.

The chain couples TRBV4-1 to TRBJ1-5; D is unclear. Per the germline V gene, CDR1 is MGHRA and CDR2 is YSYEKL. Deletions cut 4 bases from V and 0 bases from J, with 10 bases between. CDR3 length: 15 residues. DNA for the CDR3: TGCGCCAGCAGCCGCCTTAAGGGTAGCAATCAGCCCCAGCATTTT. Amino acids: CASSRLKGSNQPQHF.

The chain is built from TRBV5-4 and TRBJ2-5; TRBD2 is a possible D gene (5 bases). V was clipped by 4 bases and J by 7 bases, with 8 bases between them. This CDR3 has 11 amino acids. The germline V gene encodes CDR1 SGHNT and CDR2 YYREEE (reference sequence). CDR3 in amino acids: CASSREGTQYF. The CDR3 DNA reads TGTGCCAGCAGCAGAGAGGGGACCCAGTACTTC.

V and J are TRBV19 and TRBJ2-7; 9 nucleotides agree with TRBD2. From germline, CDR1 is LNHDA and CDR2 SQIVND (reference sequence). There are 15 residues in the CDR3. V lost 3 bases and J lost 3; bases outside the gene matches: 6. CDR3 bases: TGTGCCAGTAGTATTGGGCTAGCGGGGAACTACGAGCAGTACTTC. It yields the protein CASSIGLAGNYEQYF.

This chain links TRBV6-5 with TRBJ1-5, with D hard to call. The V gene's germline CDR1 is MNHEY and CDR2 SVGAGI. The V end lost 5 bases, the J end lost 5 bases, and 4 bases lay between the germline ends. The length of the CDR3 is 11 residues. DNA for the CDR3: TGTGCCAGCAGTCTCGATCAGCCCCAGCATTTT. Its protein product is CASSLDQPQHF.

The chain recombines TRBV9 with TRBJ2-3; D is ambiguous. CDR1 and CDR2 from the germline V gene are SGDLS and YYNGEE. This CDR3 is 14 amino acids long. V lost 0 bases and J lost 11, with 16 bases in between. CDR3: CASSVEASGVRQYF. As DNA, the CDR3 is TGTGCCAGCAGCGTAGAGGCCAGTGGAGTGAGGCAGTATTTT. Looking up the rest from reference TRBV9 and TRBJ2-3 gives the full variable domain: DSGVTQTPKHLITATGQRVTLRCSPRSGDLSVYWYQQSLDQGLQFLIQYYNGEERAKGNILERFSAQQFPDLHSELNLSSLELGDSALYFCASSVEASGVRQYFGPGTRLTVL.

This clone was seen just once. This chain links TRBV24-1 with TRBJ2-3, with D possibly being TRBD2 (6 bases). CDR1 and CDR2 from the germline V gene are KGHDR and SFDVKD. V was cut by 7 bases and J by 0 bases, with 13 bases left in between. CDR3 length: 15 residues. The CDR3 nucleotides read TGTGCCACCAGGTCTGGCGGGACCAGCACAGATACGCAGTATTTT. Its translation: CATRSGGTSTDTQYF.

J is TRBJ1-2 and V is TRBV12-3 or TRBV12-4; no clear D. This CDR3 has 13 residues. Trimming stripped 5 bases from V and 4 bases from J, with 11 bases between. CDR3 bases: TGTGCCAGCAGTCGTACGGACTCCTATGGCTACACCTTC. Residues: CASSRTDSYGYTF.

The rearrangement uses TRBV7-8 and TRBJ2-5; TRBD1 agrees at 12 bases. Trimming removed 9 bases from V and 5 bases from J; junction bases left unmatched: 7. Germline lookup yields CDR1 SGHVS and CDR2 FQNEAQ. CDR3 length: 14 residues. DNA of the CDR3: TGTGCCAGTGGCCGGGACAGGGGGCTTGAGACCCAGTACTTC. Its protein is CASGRDRGLETQYF.

V is TRBV5-4 and J is TRBJ2-7, with 7 bases lining up with TRBD1. The J segment lost 0 bases and the V segment lost 9 bases, leaving 6 bases of the junction unmatched. Per the germline V gene, CDR1 is SGHNT and CDR2 is YYREEE (reference sequence). The CDR3 has 13 amino acids. CDR3 sequence reads: CAMEQGNSYEQYF. Here the CDR3 DNA reads TGTGCCATGGAACAGGGGAACTCCTACGAGCAGTACTTC.

This clone occurred once. J is TRBJ2-2 and V is TRBV7-6; D is tentatively TRBD1 or TRBD2 (5 bases each). V shed 3 bases and J shed 5 bases, with 22 bases lying between them. Germline V gene lookup returns CDR1 SGHVS and CDR2 FNYEAQ. This CDR3 has 18 amino acids. DNA of the CDR3: TGTGCCAGCAGCTTTCGGGCCCAAGAGGGGCTATTTACCGGGGAGCTGTTTTTT. It codes for CASSFRAQEGLFTGELFF.

The chain is built from TRBV10-3 and TRBJ2-7, with 10 bases fitting TRBD1. V lost 3 bases to trimming and J lost 1 base; unmatched junction nucleotides: 6. CDR1 and CDR2 (germline): ENHRY, SYGVKD. This CDR3 is built from 16 residues. The CDR3 DNA is TGTGCCATCAGTGAACCGGGACAGGGGCAATCCTACGAGCAGTACTTC. This encodes CAISEPGQGQSYEQYF.

This rearrangement joins TRBV3-1 (or the pseudogene TRBV3-2) to TRBJ1-1; weak D call: TRBD1 (5 bases). The germline CDR1 and CDR2 sequences are LGHDT and YNNKEL (reference sequence). There are 16 residues in the CDR3. Trimming removed 4 bases at V and 4 bases at J, with 19 bases between. This CDR3 reads CASSPIVRPGGTEAFF. The CDR3 DNA is TGTGCCAGCAGCCCAATCGTAAGGCCTGGGGGCACTGAAGCTTTCTTT.

This clone was seen just once. This chain joins TRBV19 and TRBJ1-2, with TRBD1 as a possible D gene (6 bases). This CDR3 comprises 11 residues. Per germline, CDR1 LNHDA and CDR2 SQIVND (reference sequence). Between the trimmed V and J ends, which lost 10 bases and 5 bases, there was a span of 11 bases. In nucleotides, the CDR3 is TGTGCCACCCAGACAGGATATGGCTACACCTTC. Protein product: CATQTGYGYTF.

The chain employs TRBV9 and TRBJ2-2; 10 nucleotides match TRBD2. With V trimmed by 3 bases and J by 6 bases, 11 bases remained unmatched. The CDR3 is made up of 17 amino acids. Per germline, CDR1 SGDLS and CDR2 YYNGEE. The CDR3 is CASSEGPSGGLSGELFF. The CDR3 nucleotides read TGTGCCAGCAGCGAGGGGCCTAGCGGGGGCCTCTCCGGGGAGCTGTTTTTT.

This rearrangement joins TRBV6-5 to TRBJ2-2, with D possibly TRBD2 on 6 matching bases. The CDR3 consists of 15 residues. Germline-derived CDR1 and CDR2 are MNHEY and SVGAGI. Trimming removed 6 bases at V and 6 bases at J, with 17 bases between. The chain's CDR3 is CASRRTTTGAGELFF. In DNA, the CDR3 is TGTGCCAGCAGGCGGACTACGACGGGGGCCGGGGAGCTGTTTTTT.

The genes are TRBV2 and TRBJ1-4; the D is unclear. Between the trimmed V and J ends, which lost 2 bases and 7 bases, there was a span of 8 bases. The CDR3 has 13 residues. Germline V lookup: CDR1 SNHLY, CDR2 FYNNEI. The CDR3 sequence is CASSEHDSEKLFF. The CDR3 coding sequence is TGTGCCAGCAGTGAACACGATAGTGAAAAACTGTTTTTT. Drawing the rest from reference TRBV2 and TRBJ1-4, the complete variable domain is EPEVTQTPSHQVTQMGQEVILRCVPISNHLYFYWYRQILGQKVEFLVSFYNNEISEKSEIFDDQFSVERPDGSNFTLKIRSTKLEDSAMYFCASSEHDSEKLFFGSGTQLSVL.